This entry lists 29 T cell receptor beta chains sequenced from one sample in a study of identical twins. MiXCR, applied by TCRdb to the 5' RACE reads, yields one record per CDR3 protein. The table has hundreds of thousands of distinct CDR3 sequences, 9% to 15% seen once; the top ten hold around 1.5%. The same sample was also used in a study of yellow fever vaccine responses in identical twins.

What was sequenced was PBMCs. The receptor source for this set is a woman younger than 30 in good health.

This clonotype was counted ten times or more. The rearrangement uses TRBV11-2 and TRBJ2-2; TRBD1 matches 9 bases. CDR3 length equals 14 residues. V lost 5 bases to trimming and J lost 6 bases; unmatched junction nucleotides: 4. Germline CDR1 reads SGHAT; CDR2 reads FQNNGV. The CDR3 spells CASSQRTGAGELFF. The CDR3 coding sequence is TGTGCCAGCAGCCAGCGGACAGGGGCCGGGGAGCTGTTTTTT.

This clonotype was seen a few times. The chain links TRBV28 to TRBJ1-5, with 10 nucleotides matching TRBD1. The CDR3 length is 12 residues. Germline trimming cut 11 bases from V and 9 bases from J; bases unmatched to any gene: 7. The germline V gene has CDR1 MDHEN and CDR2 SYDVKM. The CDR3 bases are TGTGCCTTCGGACAGGGGGGAGCGCCCCAGCATTTT. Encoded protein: CAFGQGGAPQHF.

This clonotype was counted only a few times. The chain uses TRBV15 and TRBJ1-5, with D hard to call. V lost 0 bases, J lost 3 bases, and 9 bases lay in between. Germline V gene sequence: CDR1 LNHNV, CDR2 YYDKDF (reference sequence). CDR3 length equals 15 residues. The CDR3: CATSRDEGSNQPQHF. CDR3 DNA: TGTGCCACCAGCAGAGATGAGGGCTCCAATCAGCCCCAGCATTTT.

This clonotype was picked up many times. For the CDR3, the DNA is TGTGCCAGCAGCCAAACAGAGTCCAATCAGCCCCAGCATTTT. This codes for CASSQTESNQPQHF. The rearrangement uses TRBV6-2 or TRBV6-3 and TRBJ1-5; no clear D. Germline CDR1 reads MNHEY; CDR2 reads SVGEGT. This CDR3 spans 14 amino acids. V was trimmed by 6 bases and J by 3 bases, leaving 12 bases between them.

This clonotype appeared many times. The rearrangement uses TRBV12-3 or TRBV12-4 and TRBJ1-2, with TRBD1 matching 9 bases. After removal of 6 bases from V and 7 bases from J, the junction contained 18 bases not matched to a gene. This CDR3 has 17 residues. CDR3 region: CASRIFPSNRGPGGYTF. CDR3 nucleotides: TGTGCCAGCAGAATATTCCCTTCGAACAGGGGGCCAGGTGGCTACACCTTC.

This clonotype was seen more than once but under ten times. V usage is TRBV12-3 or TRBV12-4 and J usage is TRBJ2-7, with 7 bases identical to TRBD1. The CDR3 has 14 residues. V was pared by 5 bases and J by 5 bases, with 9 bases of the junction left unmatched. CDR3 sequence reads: CASSTSDRVNEQYF. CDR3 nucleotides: TGTGCCAGCAGTACATCAGACAGGGTCAACGAGCAGTACTTC.

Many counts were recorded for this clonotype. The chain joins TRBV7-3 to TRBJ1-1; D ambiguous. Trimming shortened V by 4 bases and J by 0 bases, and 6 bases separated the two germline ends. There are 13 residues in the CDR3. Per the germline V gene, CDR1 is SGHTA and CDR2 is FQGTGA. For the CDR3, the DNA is TGTGCCAGCAGCTACTCTATGAACACTGAAGCTTTCTTT. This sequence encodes CASSYSMNTEAFF.

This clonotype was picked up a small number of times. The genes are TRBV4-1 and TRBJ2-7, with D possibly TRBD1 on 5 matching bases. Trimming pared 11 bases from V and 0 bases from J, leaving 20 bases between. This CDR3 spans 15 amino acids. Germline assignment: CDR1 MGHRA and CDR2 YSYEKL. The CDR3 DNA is TGCGCCTGCCGTCTCTTCGACAGAAACTCCTACGAGCAGTACGTC. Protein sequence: CACRLFDRNSYEQYV.

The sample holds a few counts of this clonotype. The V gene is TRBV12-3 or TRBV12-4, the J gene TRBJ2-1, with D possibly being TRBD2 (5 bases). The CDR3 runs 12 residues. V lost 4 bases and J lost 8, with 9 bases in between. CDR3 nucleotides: TGTGCCAGCAGTTCGGACTTCGATGAGCAGTTCTTC. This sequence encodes CASSSDFDEQFF.

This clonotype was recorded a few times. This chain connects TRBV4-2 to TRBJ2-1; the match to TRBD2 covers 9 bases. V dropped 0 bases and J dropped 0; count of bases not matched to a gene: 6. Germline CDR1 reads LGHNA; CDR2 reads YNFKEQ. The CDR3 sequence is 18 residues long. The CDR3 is CASSQDPQAGGSYNEQFF. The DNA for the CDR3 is TGTGCCAGCAGCCAAGATCCTCAAGCGGGGGGCTCCTACAATGAGCAGTTCTTC.

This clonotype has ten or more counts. This chain's CDR3 is CASSVEADRGYNEQFF. CDR3 DNA: TGTGCCAGCAGCGTAGAGGCGGACAGGGGCTACAATGAGCAGTTCTTC. The chain couples TRBV9 to TRBJ2-1, with 9 bases identical to TRBD1. The length of the CDR3 is 16 residues. V was pared by 0 bases and J by 3 bases, with 4 bases of the junction left unmatched. Germline values: CDR1 SGDLS, CDR2 YYNGEE.

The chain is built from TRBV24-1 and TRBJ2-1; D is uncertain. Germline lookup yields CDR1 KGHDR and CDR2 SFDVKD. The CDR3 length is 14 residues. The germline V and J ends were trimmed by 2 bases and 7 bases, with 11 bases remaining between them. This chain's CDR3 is CATSDSHWINEQFF. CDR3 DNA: TGTGCCACCAGTGATTCCCACTGGATAAATGAGCAGTTCTTC.

The CDR3: CASSPRGNYGYTF. Written as DNA, the CDR3 is TGTGCCAGCAGCCCAAGGGGGAACTATGGCTACACCTTC. This rearrangement joins TRBV6-1 to TRBJ1-2, with D possibly being TRBD1 (6 bases). Trimming pared 6 bases from V and 2 bases from J, leaving 10 bases between. The length of the CDR3 is 13 residues. Germline assignment: CDR1 MNHNS and CDR2 SASEGT.

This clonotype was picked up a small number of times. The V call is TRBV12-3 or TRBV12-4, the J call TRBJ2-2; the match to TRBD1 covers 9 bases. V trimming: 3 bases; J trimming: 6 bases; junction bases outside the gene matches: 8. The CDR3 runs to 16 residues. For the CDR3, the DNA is TGTGCCAGCAGTTTCTCCGGGACAGGGTTACCCGGGGAGCTGTTTTTT. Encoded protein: CASSFSGTGLPGELFF.

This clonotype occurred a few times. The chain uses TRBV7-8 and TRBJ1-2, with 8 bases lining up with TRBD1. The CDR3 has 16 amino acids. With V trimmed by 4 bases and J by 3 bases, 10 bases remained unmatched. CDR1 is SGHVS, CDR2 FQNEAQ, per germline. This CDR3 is CASSSPPTGVDYGYTF. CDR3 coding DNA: TGTGCCAGCAGCTCTCCGCCGACAGGGGTAGACTATGGCTACACCTTC.

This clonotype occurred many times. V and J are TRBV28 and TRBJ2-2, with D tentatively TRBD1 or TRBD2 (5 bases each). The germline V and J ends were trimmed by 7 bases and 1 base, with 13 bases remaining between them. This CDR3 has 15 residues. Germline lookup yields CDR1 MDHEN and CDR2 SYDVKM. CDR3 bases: TGTGCCAGCACTCTAGGGACCTGGAACACCGGGGAGCTGTTTTTT. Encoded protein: CASTLGTWNTGELFF.

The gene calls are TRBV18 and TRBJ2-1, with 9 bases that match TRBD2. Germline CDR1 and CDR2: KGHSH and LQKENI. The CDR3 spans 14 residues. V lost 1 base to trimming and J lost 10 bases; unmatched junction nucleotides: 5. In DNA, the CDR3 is TGTGCCAGCTCACCACGTAGCGGGAGTAGGGAGCAGTTCTTC. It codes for CASSPRSGSREQFF.

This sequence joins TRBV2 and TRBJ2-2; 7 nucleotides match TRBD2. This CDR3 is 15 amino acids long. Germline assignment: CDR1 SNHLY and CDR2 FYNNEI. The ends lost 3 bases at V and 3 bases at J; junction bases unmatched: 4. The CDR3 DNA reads TGTGCCAGCAGTGAGCGGCTAGCGGACACCGGGGAGCTGTTTTTT. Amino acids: CASSERLADTGELFF.

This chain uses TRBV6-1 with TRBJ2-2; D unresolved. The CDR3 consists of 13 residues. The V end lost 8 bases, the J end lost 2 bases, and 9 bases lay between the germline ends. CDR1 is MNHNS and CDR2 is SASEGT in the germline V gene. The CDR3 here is CASLPPNTGELFF. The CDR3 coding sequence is TGTGCCAGCCTCCCCCCCAACACCGGGGAGCTGTTTTTT.

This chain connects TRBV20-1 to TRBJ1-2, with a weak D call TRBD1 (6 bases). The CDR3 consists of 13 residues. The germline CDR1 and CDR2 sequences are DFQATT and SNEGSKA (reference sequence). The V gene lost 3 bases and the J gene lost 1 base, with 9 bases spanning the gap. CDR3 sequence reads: CSASRTDNYGYTF. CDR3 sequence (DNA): TGCAGTGCTAGCAGGACAGATAACTATGGCTACACCTTC.

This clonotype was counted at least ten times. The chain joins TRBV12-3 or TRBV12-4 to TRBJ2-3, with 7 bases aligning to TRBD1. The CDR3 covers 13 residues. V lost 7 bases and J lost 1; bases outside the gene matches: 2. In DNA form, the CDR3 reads TGTGCCAGCAATGGACAGGGCACAGATACGCAGTATTTT. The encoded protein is CASNGQGTDTQYF.

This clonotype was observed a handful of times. The CDR3 here is CASNREYEQYF. DNA of the CDR3: TGTGCCAGCAATCGGGAATACGAGCAGTACTTC. J is TRBJ2-7 and V is TRBV28, with D perhaps matching TRBD2 (5 bases). Germline V CDR1 and CDR2: MDHEN, SYDVKM. V lost 7 bases and J 4 bases, leaving 8 bases between the germline ends. This CDR3 contains 11 residues.

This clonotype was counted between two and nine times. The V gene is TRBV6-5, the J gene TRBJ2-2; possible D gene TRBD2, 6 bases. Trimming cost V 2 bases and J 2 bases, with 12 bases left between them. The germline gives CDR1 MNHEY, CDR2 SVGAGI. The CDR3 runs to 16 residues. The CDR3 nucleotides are TGTGCCAGCAGTTACCCGCCCGGGACTAACACCGGGGAGCTGTTTTTT. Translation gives CASSYPPGTNTGELFF.

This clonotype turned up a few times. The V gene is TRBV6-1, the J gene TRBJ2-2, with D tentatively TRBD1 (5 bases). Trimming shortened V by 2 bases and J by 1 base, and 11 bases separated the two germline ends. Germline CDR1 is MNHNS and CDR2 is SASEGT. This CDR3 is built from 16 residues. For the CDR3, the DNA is TGTGCCAGCAGTGAAAGGGGAAGATTGAACACCGGGGAGCTGTTTTTT. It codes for CASSERGRLNTGELFF.

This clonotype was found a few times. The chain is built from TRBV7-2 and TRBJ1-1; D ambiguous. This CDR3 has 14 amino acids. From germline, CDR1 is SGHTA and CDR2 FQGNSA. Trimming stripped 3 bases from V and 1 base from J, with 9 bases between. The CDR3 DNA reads TGTGCCAGCAGCTTTTGGATGGGGAACACTGAAGCTTTCTTT. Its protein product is CASSFWMGNTEAFF.

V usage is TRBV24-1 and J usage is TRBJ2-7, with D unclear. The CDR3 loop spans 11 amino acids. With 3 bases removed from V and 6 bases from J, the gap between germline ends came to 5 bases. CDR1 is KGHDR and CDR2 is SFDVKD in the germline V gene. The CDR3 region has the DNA TGTGCCACCAGTGATGGCGCCGAGCAGTACTTC. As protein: CATSDGAEQYF.

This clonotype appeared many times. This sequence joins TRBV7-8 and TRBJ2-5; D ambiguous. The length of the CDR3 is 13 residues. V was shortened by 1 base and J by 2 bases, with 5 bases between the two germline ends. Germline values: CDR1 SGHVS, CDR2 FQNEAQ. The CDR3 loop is CASSLELQETQYF. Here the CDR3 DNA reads TGTGCCAGCAGCTTAGAGTTACAAGAGACCCAGTACTTC.

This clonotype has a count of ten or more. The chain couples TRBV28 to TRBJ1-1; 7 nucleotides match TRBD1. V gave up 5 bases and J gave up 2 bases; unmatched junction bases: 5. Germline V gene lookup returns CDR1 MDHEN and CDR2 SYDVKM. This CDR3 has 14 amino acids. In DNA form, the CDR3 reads TGTGCCAGCAGTCGTGGACAGGCTAACACTGAAGCTTTCTTT. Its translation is CASSRGQANTEAFF.

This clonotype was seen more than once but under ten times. The CDR3 sequence is CASSYGISVGELFF. The CDR3 DNA reads as TGTGCCAGCAGCTATGGCATCTCGGTCGGGGAGCTGTTTTTT. This rearrangement joins TRBV7-9 to TRBJ2-2; D gene ambiguous. Germline V gene lookup returns CDR1 SEHNR and CDR2 FQNEAQ (reference sequence). With 4 bases removed from V and 7 bases from J, the gap between germline ends came to 13 bases. The CDR3 is 14 amino acids. Combining the CDR3 with reference TRBV7-9 and TRBJ2-2 gives the whole variable domain DTGVSQNPRHKITKRGQNVTFRCDPISEHNRLYWYRQTLGQGPEFLTYFQNEAQLEKSRLLSDRFSAERPKGSFSTLEIQRTEQGDSAMYLCASSYGISVGELFFGEGSRLTVL.